This record covers a single T cell receptor beta chain. The data were taken from a study of T cells in Graves' hyperthyroidism and ophthalmopathy. Trimming shortened V by 7 bases and J by 2 bases, and 11 bases separated the two germline ends. The CDR3 is made up of 13 amino acids. Germline values: CDR1 MNHEY, CDR2 SMNVEV (reference sequence). The source material, RNA transcripts, was used to amplify TCR beta CDR3 regions. The primer set for the first-round RT-PCR of the TCR CDR3 was HTBI. TCRdb reprocessed the multiplex PCR reads via MiXCR and lists one record per CDR3 protein. This table holds a few hundred thousand distinct CDR3 sequences, 25% found once.

The TCR sequence derives from a man aged 50 or older with Graves' hyperthyroidism. The specimen sequenced was blood. The genes are TRBV27 and TRBJ2-5, with D perhaps TRBD2 (6 bases). Here the CDR3 DNA reads TGTGCCAGCAAGACTAGTGAACAAGAGACCCAGTACTTC. Encoded protein: CASKTSEQETQYF.